The 26 T cell receptor beta chains in this list originate from one sample, sequenced in a study of T cell changes during pregnancy in multiple sclerosis. Here immunoSEQ multiplex PCR was the method, and the copy in TCRdb shows in-frame clones only, minus some. The repertoire consists of about 97,000 clones, with 91% occurring once and the leading ten covering 3% to 3.5%. The sample was peripheral blood, taken in the second trimester of pregnancy. The receptors were gathered from a female donor with multiple sclerosis, enrolled in a pregnancy study.

In this sample, this clone turned up once. CDR3 loop: CASSDGQIIAYGYTF. CDR3 DNA: TGTGCCAGCAGTGATGGCCAGATAATAGCCTATGGCTACACCTTC. The chain couples TRBV6-1 to TRBJ1-2, with D unresolved. The CDR3 totals 15 residues. The V gene lost 3 bases and the J gene lost 4 bases, with 15 bases spanning the gap. From germline, CDR1 is MNHNS and CDR2 SASEGT.

This clone has only one observation. This chain joins TRBV11-2 and TRBJ2-5; 7 nucleotides align to TRBD2. Germline V gene data show CDR1 as SGHAT and CDR2 as FQNNGV. V was pared by 2 bases and J by 4 bases, with 10 bases of the junction left unmatched. CDR3 length: 16 residues. The CDR3 loop is CASSLIGLGLPETQYF. The CDR3 DNA is TGTGCCAGCAGCTTAATTGGACTAGGCCTCCCAGAGACCCAGTACTTC. The full variable domain, rest sourced from reference TRBV11-2 and TRBJ2-5, is EAGVAQSPRYKIIEKRQSVAFWCNPISGHATLYWYQQILGQGPKLLIQFQNNGVVDDSQLPKDRFSAERLKGVDSTLKIQPAKLEDSAVYLCASSLIGLGLPETQYFGPGTRLLVL.

The chain joins TRBV5-5 to TRBJ2-7, with TRBD1 matching over 7 bases. After removal of 0 bases from V and 2 bases from J, the junction contained 5 bases not matched to a gene. The CDR3 contains 15 residues. CDR1 and CDR2 (germline): SGHKS, YYEKEE (reference sequence). CDR3 region: CASSLAGTDPYEQYF. In DNA form, the CDR3 reads TGTGCCAGCAGCTTGGCCGGGACAGATCCCTACGAGCAGTACTTC.

The CDR3 DNA is TGTGCCAGCAGCCGGACAGGGGAAAGGGGCGAGCAGTACTTC. Translating gives CASSRTGERGEQYF. V is TRBV28 and J is TRBJ2-7; 9 bases are shared with TRBD1. Germline V gene lookup returns CDR1 MDHEN and CDR2 SYDVKM. Losses at the gene ends were 6 bases for V and 6 bases for J; bases not matched to a gene: 9. The CDR3 has 14 residues.

The chain joins TRBV7-6 to TRBJ1-5; TRBD1 aligns across 9 bases. CDR1 is SGHVS, CDR2 FNYEAQ, per germline. The CDR3 contains 14 residues. Unmatched junction bases numbered 0, after V lost 1 base and J lost 5 bases. The CDR3 spells CASSLGDRDQPQHF. The DNA of the CDR3 is TGTGCCAGCAGCTTAGGGGACAGGGATCAGCCCCAGCATTTT.

The J gene is TRBJ2-3, the V gene TRBV5-1; D is possibly TRBD2 (6 bases). This CDR3 is 16 amino acids long. The germline V and J ends were trimmed by 0 bases and 6 bases, with 17 bases remaining between them. Germline lookup yields CDR1 SGHRS and CDR2 YFSETQ. CDR3 residues: CASSLGGGPSRDTQYF. In DNA form, the CDR3 reads TGCGCCAGCAGCTTGGGGGGAGGCCCATCTCGGGATACGCAGTATTTT.

J is TRBJ2-3 and V is TRBV7-8; 7 bases agree with TRBD1. Trimming took 4 bases from V and 2 from J; bases not matched to a gene: 9. Germline V gives CDR1 SGHVS, CDR2 FQNEAQ. The CDR3 extends over 16 amino acids. CDR3 protein: CASSSRTGQYTDTQYF. The CDR3 nucleotides read TGTGCCAGCAGCTCCCGGACGGGACAGTACACAGATACGCAGTATTTT.

The chain links TRBV27 to TRBJ2-7; tentative D call: TRBD1 (6 bases). This CDR3 region has 15 residues. Trimming removed 6 bases at V and 0 bases at J, with 15 bases between. Looked up from germline, CDR1 is MNHEY and CDR2 is SMNVEV (reference sequence). CDR3 protein: CASSRKDSHSYEQYF. CDR3 in DNA: TGTGCCAGCAGCCGGAAGGACAGCCACTCCTACGAGCAGTACTTC.

The chain carries TRBV13 and TRBJ2-1; D remains ambiguous. The CDR3 totals 12 residues. Germline CDR1 reads PRHDT; CDR2 reads FYEKMQ (reference sequence). The V and J ends lost 2 bases and 7 bases respectively, with 6 bases between them. The CDR3 sequence is CASSLSVNEQFF. In DNA, the CDR3 is TGTGCCAGCAGCTTATCGGTTAATGAGCAGTTCTTC.

V and J are TRBV19 and TRBJ2-2, with D perhaps TRBD1 (6 bases). V was trimmed by 7 bases and J by 10 bases, leaving 25 bases between them. The CDR3 loop spans 16 amino acids. Germline lookup yields CDR1 LNHDA and CDR2 SQIVND (reference sequence). CDR3 DNA sequence: TGTGCCAGTATGGGACAAGGGGCCGCCTCTTTCCTGGAGCTGTTTTTT. Protein sequence: CASMGQGAASFLELFF.

This clone appeared a single time. The J gene is TRBJ1-1, the V gene TRBV11-2; no firm D call. Trimming removed 0 bases at V and 4 bases at J, with 9 bases between. Per germline, CDR1 SGHAT and CDR2 FQNNGV. The CDR3 sequence is 14 residues long. In DNA form, the CDR3 reads TGTGCCAGCAGCTTAGATTCGGCGGGCACTGAAGCTTTCTTT. Encoded protein: CASSLDSAGTEAFF.

The chain recombines TRBV5-4 with TRBJ2-1, with 8 bases that match TRBD1. Losses at the gene ends were 1 base for V and 7 bases for J; bases not matched to a gene: 22. Germline V gene data show CDR1 as SGHNT and CDR2 as YYREEE (reference sequence). This CDR3 has 20 residues. The CDR3 region is CASSLPRGNWDRSPTNEQFF. CDR3 bases: TGTGCCAGCAGCTTGCCACGAGGGAACTGGGACAGGAGTCCTACGAATGAGCAGTTCTTC.

The J gene is TRBJ2-7, the V gene TRBV5-6; 15 nucleotides match TRBD2. Trimming cost V 6 bases and J 7 bases; bases outside gene matches: 5. The CDR3 is made up of 14 amino acids. CDR1 is SGHDT and CDR2 is YYEEEE in the germline V gene. The CDR3 coding sequence is TGTGCCAGCACCTTAGGACTAGCGGGAGGGGAGCAGTACTTC. Residues: CASTLGLAGGEQYF. The variable domain in full, completed from reference TRBV5-6 and TRBJ2-7, reads DAGVTQSPTHLIKTRGQQVTLRCSPKSGHDTVSWYQQALGQGPQFIFQYYEEEERQRGNFPDRFSGHQFPNYSSELNVNALLLGDSALYLCASTLGLAGGEQYFGPGTRLTVT.

The chain has TRBV2 and TRBJ2-7, with D tentatively TRBD1 (6 bases). V was trimmed by 2 bases and J by 1 base, leaving 12 bases between them. The germline V gene has CDR1 SNHLY and CDR2 FYNNEI. This CDR3 spans 15 amino acids. The CDR3 sequence is CASSEPRGSSYEQYF. CDR3 coding DNA: TGTGCCAGCAGTGAACCCAGGGGCTCATCCTACGAGCAGTACTTC.

This clone has more than one count but fewer than ten. The chain carries TRBV4-3 and TRBJ2-4; D gene ambiguous. The CDR3 is 15 amino acids. V was cut by 0 bases and J by 8 bases, with 14 bases left in between. Germline V gene data show CDR1 as LGHNA and CDR2 as YSLEER. The CDR3 protein is CASSQELRGLDIQYF. The CDR3 coding sequence is TGCGCCAGCAGCCAAGAGCTAAGAGGATTAGACATTCAGTACTTC.

The V and J genes are TRBV6-5 and TRBJ2-1; possibly TRBD2 for D (5 bases). The CDR3 extends over 15 amino acids. Trimming took 2 bases from V and 6 from J, leaving 14 bases between them. Germline assignment: CDR1 MNHEY and CDR2 SVGAGI. CDR3 region: CASSYGSGRINEQFF. CDR3 coding DNA: TGTGCCAGCAGTTACGGGTCGGGAAGGATCAATGAGCAGTTCTTC.

This clone appeared once. V usage is TRBV2 and J usage is TRBJ1-5; D not resolved. V lost 4 bases, J lost 0 bases, and 7 bases lay in between. The CDR3 is made up of 14 amino acids. The V gene's germline CDR1 is SNHLY and CDR2 FYNNEI. The CDR3 nucleotides are TGTGCCAGCAGTGGACTCGTTAGCAATCAGCCCCAGCATTTT. Translating it yields CASSGLVSNQPQHF.

The chain has TRBV6-5 and TRBJ2-7; a weak D match, TRBD2 (5 bases). The germline V gene has CDR1 MNHEY and CDR2 SVGAGI. V lost 2 bases and J lost 5, with 13 bases in between. The CDR3 loop spans 14 amino acids. The CDR3 here is CASSYSGSVNEQYF. The CDR3 DNA reads as TGTGCCAGCAGTTACAGTGGGAGTGTCAACGAGCAGTACTTC.

The V gene is TRBV29-1, the J gene TRBJ2-5, with 9 bases lining up with TRBD1. V shed 5 bases, J shed 7 bases, and the junction held 8 bases outside the gene matches. This CDR3 has 13 amino acids. From germline, CDR1 is SQVTM and CDR2 ANQGSEA. The CDR3 protein is CSVSWTGEGTQYF. Here the CDR3 DNA reads TGCAGCGTTTCGTGGACAGGGGAGGGGACCCAGTACTTC.

The chain is built from TRBV6-5 and TRBJ2-5; the match to TRBD2 covers 7 bases. In germline, CDR1 is MNHEY, CDR2 SVGAGI. V lost 2 bases and J lost 2; bases outside the gene matches: 5. The CDR3 extends over 15 amino acids. In DNA form, the CDR3 reads TGTGCCAGCAGTTACCTTAGCGGGTCACAAGAGACCCAGTACTTC. Its protein is CASSYLSGSQETQYF.

The V call is TRBV15, the J call TRBJ2-7; possible D gene TRBD1, 6 bases. Trimming removed 1 base from V and 3 bases from J, with 10 bases in between. The CDR3 covers 14 residues. The V gene's germline CDR1 is LNHNV and CDR2 YYDKDF (reference sequence). CDR3 bases: TGTGCCACCAGCAGAGTATACAGGGACTACGAGCAGTACTTC. It translates to CATSRVYRDYEQYF.

The chain carries TRBV11-3 and TRBJ2-1, with 7 bases that match TRBD2. The CDR3 is 14 residues long. Trimming at V came to 1 base and at J to 5 bases, leaving 2 bases not matched to a gene. The germline V gene has CDR1 SGHNT and CDR2 YENEEA. The CDR3 nucleotides are TGTGCCAGCAGCTTAGCGGGGGGTGACAATGAGCAGTTCTTC. It encodes CASSLAGGDNEQFF.

The chain carries TRBV7-2 and TRBJ2-1, with 11 bases matching TRBD2. Trimming cost V 1 base and J 10 bases; bases outside gene matches: 9. This CDR3 has 16 residues. Germline-derived CDR1 and CDR2 are SGHTA and FQGNSA. Here the CDR3 reads CASSLVRVAGGPEQFF. CDR3 nucleotide sequence: TGTGCCAGCAGCTTAGTGCGGGTAGCGGGAGGGCCGGAGCAGTTCTTC. Filled out from reference TRBV7-2 and TRBJ2-1, the complete variable domain reads GAGVSQSPSNKVTEKGKDVELRCDPISGHTALYWYRQSLGQGLEFLIYFQGNSAPDKSGLPSDRFSAERTGGSVSTLTIQRTQQEDSAVYLCASSLVRVAGGPEQFFGPGTRLTVL.

The chain is built from TRBV4-3 and TRBJ2-7, with TRBD1 identical over 9 bases. The V segment lost 3 bases and the J segment 6 bases; nucleotides outside the gene matches: 3. From germline, CDR1 is LGHNA and CDR2 YSLEER. There are 13 residues in the CDR3. CDR3 nucleotide sequence: TGCGCCAGCAGCCAGGGGACAGGGCGCGAGCAGTACTTC. Protein product: CASSQGTGREQYF.

The chain has TRBV19 and TRBJ2-7, with TRBD2 matching over 10 bases. The CDR3 extends over 14 amino acids. The trim removed 5 bases at V and 7 bases at J, leaving 8 bases unmatched. Per germline, CDR1 LNHDA and CDR2 SQIVND (reference sequence). CDR3 sequence: CASSFTSGIGEQYF. The CDR3 DNA follows: TGTGCCAGTAGTTTCACTAGCGGGATTGGAGAGCAGTACTTC. The whole variable domain, remainder taken from reference TRBV19 and TRBJ2-7, is DGGITQSPKYLFRKEGQNVTLSCEQNLNHDAMYWYRQDPGQGLRLIYYSQIVNDFQKGDIAEGYSVSREKKESFPLTVTSAQKNPTAFYLCASSFTSGIGEQYFGPGTRLTVT.

V is TRBV6-5 and J is TRBJ1-2; TRBD1 matches at 8 bases. V lost 6 bases to trimming and J lost 9 bases; unmatched junction nucleotides: 6. CDR1 and CDR2 from the germline V gene are MNHEY and SVGAGI. The CDR3 totals 12 residues. CDR3 bases: TGTGCCAGCAGCCCCGGACAGGGTCGCTACACCTTC. Protein sequence: CASSPGQGRYTF.